A single sample gave rise to the 8 T cell receptor beta chains below, sequenced in a study of T cell responses to AZD1222 COVID-19 vaccine. Sequencing used immunoSEQ multiplex PCR; TCRdb keeps in-frame clones, though not all of them. The repertoire has 240,000 or so clones, more than 80% of them found once; the top ten carry around 0.58%. Sequencing used peripheral blood, obtained on day 0 of AZD1222 vaccination. These receptors were obtained from an adult in good health.

This sequence joins TRBV28 and TRBJ2-7, with TRBD1 matching 9 bases. V lost 6 bases, J lost 2 bases, and 5 bases stayed unmatched. The CDR3 is 14 residues long. Germline V gene data show CDR1 as MDHEN and CDR2 as SYDVKM. This CDR3 is CASRAGTGPYEQYF. For the CDR3, the DNA is TGTGCCAGCAGAGCCGGGACAGGGCCCTACGAGCAGTACTTC. Full variable domain (missing parts from reference TRBV28 and TRBJ2-7): DVKVTQSSRYLVKRTGEKVFLECVQDMDHENMFWYRQDPGLGLRLIYFSYDVKMKEKGDIPEGYSVSREKKERFSLILESASTNQTSMYLCASRAGTGPYEQYFGPGTRLTVT.

The chain couples TRBV28 to TRBJ1-6; D remains ambiguous. The CDR3 has 15 residues. Germline V gives CDR1 MDHEN, CDR2 SYDVKM. Trimming left V 2 bases short and J 4 bases short, with 9 bases between. The CDR3 DNA reads TGTGCCAGCAGTTTAATGAGGGAATATAATTCACCCCTCCACTTT. It is translated as CASSLMREYNSPLHF. Looking up the rest from reference TRBV28 and TRBJ1-6 gives the full variable domain: DVKVTQSSRYLVKRTGEKVFLECVQDMDHENMFWYRQDPGLGLRLIYFSYDVKMKEKGDIPEGYSVSREKKERFSLILESASTNQTSMYLCASSLMREYNSPLHFGNGTRLTVT.

The chain joins TRBV28 to TRBJ2-1; unclear D gene. The V end was cut by 5 bases, the J end by 9 bases, with 20 bases between. This CDR3 spans 15 amino acids. Germline V lookup: CDR1 MDHEN, CDR2 SYDVKM. The CDR3 spells CASSISPSYVSEQFF. The CDR3 region has the DNA TGTGCCAGCAGTATCAGTCCGTCTTATGTGAGTGAGCAGTTCTTC. The full variable domain, its missing parts supplied by reference TRBV28 and TRBJ2-1, is DVKVTQSSRYLVKRTGEKVFLECVQDMDHENMFWYRQDPGLGLRLIYFSYDVKMKEKGDIPEGYSVSREKKERFSLILESASTNQTSMYLCASSISPSYVSEQFFGPGTRLTVL.

This clone was counted once. Other DNA sequences in the sample encode the same CDR3. The chain is built from TRBV28 and TRBJ2-7; D remains ambiguous. Germline lookup yields CDR1 MDHEN and CDR2 SYDVKM. V was pared by 9 bases and J by 1 base, with 13 bases between. The CDR3 contains 13 residues. DNA for the CDR3: TGTGCCAGTTCCCCGGGTCAGTCCTACGAGCAGTACTTC. This translates into CASSPGQSYEQYF.

The rearrangement uses TRBV11-2 and TRBJ1-4; the D is unclear. V lost 6 bases to trimming and J lost 12 bases, with 11 bases between them. The CDR3 covers 11 residues. Germline V gene data show CDR1 as SGHAT and CDR2 as FQNNGV. The CDR3 bases are TGTGCCAGCAGATTGAGCGGGGAACTGTTTTTT. Translated: CASRLSGELFF.

This rearrangement joins TRBV2 to TRBJ2-1, with 10 nucleotides matching TRBD2. CDR1 SNHLY and CDR2 FYNNEI come from the germline V gene. With 6 bases clipped from V and 4 bases from J, the junction kept 6 bases outside the gene matches. The CDR3 runs 15 residues. As DNA, the CDR3 is TGTGCCAGCAGCGCTCTAGCGGGGGAGTACAATGAGCAGTTCTTC. As protein: CASSALAGEYNEQFF. The variable domain in full, with the rest retrieved from reference TRBV2 and TRBJ2-1, is EPEVTQTPSHQVTQMGQEVILRCVPISNHLYFYWYRQILGQKVEFLVSFYNNEISEKSEIFDDQFSVERPDGSNFTLKIRSTKLEDSAMYFCASSALAGEYNEQFFGPGTRLTVL.

This chain uses TRBV5-4 with TRBJ1-1; D uncertain. CDR3 length: 14 amino acids. V lost 1 base, J lost 5 bases, and 12 bases lay in between. Germline CDR1 reads SGHNT; CDR2 reads YYREEE (reference sequence). Here the CDR3 reads CASSLSLIGTEAFF. The DNA of the CDR3 is TGTGCCAGCAGCTTGTCGCTTATTGGGACTGAAGCTTTCTTT.

The V and J genes are TRBV5-1 and TRBJ2-5; D unresolved. The germline gives CDR1 SGHRS, CDR2 YFSETQ. Trimming removed 0 bases at V and 7 bases at J, with 10 bases between. This CDR3 comprises 13 residues. The CDR3 loop reads CASSLGTLGTQYF. For the CDR3, the DNA is TGCGCCAGCAGCTTGGGGACCTTAGGGACCCAGTACTTC.